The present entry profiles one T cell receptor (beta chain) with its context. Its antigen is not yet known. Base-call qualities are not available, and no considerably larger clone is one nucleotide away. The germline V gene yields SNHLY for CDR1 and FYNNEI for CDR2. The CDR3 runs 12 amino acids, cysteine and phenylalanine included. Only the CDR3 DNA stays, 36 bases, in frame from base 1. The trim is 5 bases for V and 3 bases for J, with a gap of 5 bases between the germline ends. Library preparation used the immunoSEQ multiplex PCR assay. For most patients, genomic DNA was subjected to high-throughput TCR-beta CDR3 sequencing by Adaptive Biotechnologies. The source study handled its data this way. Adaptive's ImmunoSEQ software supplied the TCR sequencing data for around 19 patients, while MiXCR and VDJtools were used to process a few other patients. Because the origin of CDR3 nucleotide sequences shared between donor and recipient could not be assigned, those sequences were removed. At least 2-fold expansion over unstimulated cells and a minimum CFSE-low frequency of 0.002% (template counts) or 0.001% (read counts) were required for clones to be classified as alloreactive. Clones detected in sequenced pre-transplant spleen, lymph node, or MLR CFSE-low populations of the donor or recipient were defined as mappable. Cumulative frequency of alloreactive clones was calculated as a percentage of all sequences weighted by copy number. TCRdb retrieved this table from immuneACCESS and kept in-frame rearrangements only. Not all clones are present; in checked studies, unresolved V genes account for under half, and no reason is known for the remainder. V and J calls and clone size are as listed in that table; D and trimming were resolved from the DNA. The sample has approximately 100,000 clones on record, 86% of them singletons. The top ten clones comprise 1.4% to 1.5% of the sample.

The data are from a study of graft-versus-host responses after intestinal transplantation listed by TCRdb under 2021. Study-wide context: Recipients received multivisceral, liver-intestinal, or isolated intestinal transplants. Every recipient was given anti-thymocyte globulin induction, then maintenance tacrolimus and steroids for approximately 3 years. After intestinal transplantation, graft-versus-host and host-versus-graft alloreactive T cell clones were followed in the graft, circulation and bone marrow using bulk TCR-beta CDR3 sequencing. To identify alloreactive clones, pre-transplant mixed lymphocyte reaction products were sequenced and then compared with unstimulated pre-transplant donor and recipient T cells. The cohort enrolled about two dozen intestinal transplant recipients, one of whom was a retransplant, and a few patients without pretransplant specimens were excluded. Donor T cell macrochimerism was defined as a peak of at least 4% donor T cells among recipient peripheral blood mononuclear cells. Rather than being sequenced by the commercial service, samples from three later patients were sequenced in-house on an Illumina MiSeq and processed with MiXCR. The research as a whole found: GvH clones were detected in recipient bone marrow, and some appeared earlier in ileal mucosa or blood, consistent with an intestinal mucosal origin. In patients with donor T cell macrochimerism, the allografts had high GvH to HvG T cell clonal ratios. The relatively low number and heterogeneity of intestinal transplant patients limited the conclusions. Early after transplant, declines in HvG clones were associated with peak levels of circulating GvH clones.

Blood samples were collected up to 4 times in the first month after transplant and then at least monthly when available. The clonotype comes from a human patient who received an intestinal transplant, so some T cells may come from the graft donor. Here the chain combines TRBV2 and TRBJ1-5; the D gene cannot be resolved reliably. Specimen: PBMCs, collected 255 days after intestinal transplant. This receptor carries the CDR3 CASSYTNQPQHF. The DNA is TGTGCCAGCAGTTACACCAATCAGCCCCAGCATTTT.